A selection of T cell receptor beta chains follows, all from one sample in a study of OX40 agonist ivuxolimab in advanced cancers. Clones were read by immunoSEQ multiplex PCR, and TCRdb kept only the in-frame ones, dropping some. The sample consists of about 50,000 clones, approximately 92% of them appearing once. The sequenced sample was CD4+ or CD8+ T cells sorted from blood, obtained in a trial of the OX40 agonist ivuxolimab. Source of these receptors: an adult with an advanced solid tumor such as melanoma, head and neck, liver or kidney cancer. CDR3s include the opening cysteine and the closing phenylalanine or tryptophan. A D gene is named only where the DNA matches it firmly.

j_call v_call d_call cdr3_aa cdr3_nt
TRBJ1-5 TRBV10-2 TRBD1 CASSGQGANQPQHF TGCGCCAGCAGTGGACAGGGGGCGAATCAGCCCCAGCATTTT
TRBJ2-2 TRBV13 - CASSPGANTGELFF TGTGCCAGCAGCCCGGGGGCGAACACCGGGGAGCTGTTTTTT
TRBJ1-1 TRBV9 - CASSVAQVSEAFF TGTGCCAGCAGCGTAGCTCAAGTGTCTGAAGCTTTCTTT
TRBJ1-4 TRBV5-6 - CASSLEMGVEKLFF TGTGCCAGCAGCTTGGAGATGGGAGTTGAAAAACTGTTTTTT
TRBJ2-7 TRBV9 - CASSPRLAGIYEQYF TGTGCCAGCAGCCCGCGTTTGGCGGGAATCTACGAGCAGTACTTC
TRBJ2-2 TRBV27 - CASSLDRGPAGELFF TGTGCCAGCAGTTTAGACCGGGGGCCGGCCGGGGAGCTGTTTTTT
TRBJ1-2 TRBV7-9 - CASSLAPYGYTF TGTGCCAGCAGCTTAGCGCCTTATGGCTACACCTTC
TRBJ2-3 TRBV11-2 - CASSLDRTNWVTDTQYF TGTGCCAGCAGCTTAGATCGAACTAATTGGGTCACAGATACGCAGTATTTT
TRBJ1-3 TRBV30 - CAWSGVTSGNTIYF TGTGCCTGGAGTGGAGTGACTTCTGGAAACACCATATATTTT
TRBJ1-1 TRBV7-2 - CASSRKDTSNTEAFF TGTGCCAGCAGCCGAAAGGACACCTCGAACACTGAAGCTTTCTTT
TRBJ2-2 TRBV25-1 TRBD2 CATSAPREYTGELFF TGTGCCACCAGCGCCCCGCGGGAGTACACCGGGGAGCTGTTTTTT